This T cell receptor beta chain originates from a study of T cells in Graves' hyperthyroidism and ophthalmopathy. The CDR3 regions of TCR beta were amplified from RNA transcripts. Initially, a first-round RT-PCR of the TCR CDR3 employed the HTBI primer set. TCRdb used MiXCR to reprocess the multiplex PCR reads, holding one entry per CDR3 protein. The sample gives about 590,000 distinct CDR3 sequences, 15% to 19% of which show up once; around 6.6% is in the top ten. The CDR3 sequence is 18 residues long. Looked up from germline, CDR1 is MNHEY and CDR2 is SMNVEV (reference sequence). V lost 7 bases to trimming and J lost 0 bases, with 22 bases between them. In this sample, this clonotype turned up many times.

The clonotype comes from a woman aged 30 to 39 with Graves' hyperthyroidism. The sample was blood. V is TRBV27 and J is TRBJ2-1, with D possibly being TRBD1 or TRBD2 (5 bases each). CDR3 nucleotide sequence: TGTGCCAGCACGGGGCCGGGTATAAAAAGGAGCTCCTACAATGAGCAGTTCTTC. Translating it yields CASTGPGIKRSSYNEQFF.